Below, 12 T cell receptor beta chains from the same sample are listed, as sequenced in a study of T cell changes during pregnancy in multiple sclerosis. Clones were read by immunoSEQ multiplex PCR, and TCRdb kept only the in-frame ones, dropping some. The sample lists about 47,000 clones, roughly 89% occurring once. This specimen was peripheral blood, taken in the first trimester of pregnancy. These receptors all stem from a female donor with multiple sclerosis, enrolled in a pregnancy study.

The CDR3 is CASSVSGGSYEQYF. The CDR3 DNA sequence: TGTGCCAGCAGTGTAAGCGGGGGCTCCTACGAGCAGTACTTC. This rearrangement joins TRBV2 to TRBJ2-7; 8 bases line up with TRBD2. Germline values: CDR1 SNHLY, CDR2 FYNNEI. Trimming removed 4 bases from V and 0 bases from J; junction bases left unmatched: 2. The CDR3 length is 14 residues.

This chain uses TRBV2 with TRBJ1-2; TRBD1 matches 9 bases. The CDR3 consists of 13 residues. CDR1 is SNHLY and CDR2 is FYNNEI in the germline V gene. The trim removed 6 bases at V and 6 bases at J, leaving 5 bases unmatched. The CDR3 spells CASSGQGFHGYTF. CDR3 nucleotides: TGTGCCAGCAGCGGACAGGGGTTCCATGGCTACACCTTC.

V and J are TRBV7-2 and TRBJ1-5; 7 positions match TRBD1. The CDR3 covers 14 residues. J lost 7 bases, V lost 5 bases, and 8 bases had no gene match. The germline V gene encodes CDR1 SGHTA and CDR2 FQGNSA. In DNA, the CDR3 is TGTGCCAGCAGCGAATCGACAGGGATGCAGCCCCAGCATTTT. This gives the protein CASSESTGMQPQHF.

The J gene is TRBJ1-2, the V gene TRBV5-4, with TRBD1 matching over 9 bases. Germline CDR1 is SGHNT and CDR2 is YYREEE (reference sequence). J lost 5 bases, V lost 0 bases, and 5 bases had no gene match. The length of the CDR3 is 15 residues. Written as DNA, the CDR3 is TGTGCCAGCAGCTTGGGGGACAGGGTGATTTATGGCTACACCTTC. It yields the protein CASSLGDRVIYGYTF. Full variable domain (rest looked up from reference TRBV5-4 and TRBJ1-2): ETGVTQSPTHLIKTRGQQVTLRCSSQSGHNTVSWYQQALGQGPQFIFQYYREEENGRGNFPPRFSGLQFPNYSSELNVNALELDDSALYLCASSLGDRVIYGYTFGSGTRLTVV.

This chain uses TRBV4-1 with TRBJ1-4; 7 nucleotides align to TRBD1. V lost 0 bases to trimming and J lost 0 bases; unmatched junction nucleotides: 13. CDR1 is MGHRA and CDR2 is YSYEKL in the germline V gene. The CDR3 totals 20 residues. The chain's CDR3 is CASSQDWAPRGLATNEKLFF. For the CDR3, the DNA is TGCGCCAGCAGCCAAGATTGGGCCCCAAGGGGGCTTGCAACTAATGAAAAACTGTTTTTT.

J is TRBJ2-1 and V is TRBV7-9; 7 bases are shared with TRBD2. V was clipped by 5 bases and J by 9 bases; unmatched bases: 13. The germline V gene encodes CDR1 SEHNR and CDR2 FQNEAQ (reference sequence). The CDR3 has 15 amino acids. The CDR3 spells CASSQSGDGLGEQFF. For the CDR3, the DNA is TGTGCCAGCAGCCAAAGCGGGGACGGACTAGGTGAGCAGTTCTTC.

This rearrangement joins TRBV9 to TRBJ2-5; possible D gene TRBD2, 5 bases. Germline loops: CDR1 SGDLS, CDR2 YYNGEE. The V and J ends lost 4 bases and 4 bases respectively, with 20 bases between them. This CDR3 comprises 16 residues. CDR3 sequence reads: CASSQDGVEAGETQYF. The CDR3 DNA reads TGTGCCAGCAGCCAGGACGGGGTGGAGGCAGGAGAGACCCAGTACTTC.

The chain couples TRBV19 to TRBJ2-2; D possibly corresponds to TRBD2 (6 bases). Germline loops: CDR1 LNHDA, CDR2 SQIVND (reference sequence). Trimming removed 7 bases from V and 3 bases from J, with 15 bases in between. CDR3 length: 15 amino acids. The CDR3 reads CASTPLGGDTGELFF. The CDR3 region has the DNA TGTGCCAGTACCCCCCTGGGAGGAGACACCGGGGAGCTGTTTTTT.

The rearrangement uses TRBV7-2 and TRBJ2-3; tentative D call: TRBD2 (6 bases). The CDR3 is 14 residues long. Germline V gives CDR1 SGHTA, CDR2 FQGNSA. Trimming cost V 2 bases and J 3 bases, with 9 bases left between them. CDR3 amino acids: CASSLSLATDTQYF. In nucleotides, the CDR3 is TGTGCCAGCAGCTTAAGCCTAGCGACAGATACGCAGTATTTT.

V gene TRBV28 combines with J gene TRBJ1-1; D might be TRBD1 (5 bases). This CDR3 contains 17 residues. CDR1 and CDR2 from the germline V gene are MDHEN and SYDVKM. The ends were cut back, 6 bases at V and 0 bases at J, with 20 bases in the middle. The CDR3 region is CASRVGGWRIMNTEAFF. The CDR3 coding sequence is TGTGCCAGCAGGGTCGGGGGATGGAGAATAATGAACACTGAAGCTTTCTTT.

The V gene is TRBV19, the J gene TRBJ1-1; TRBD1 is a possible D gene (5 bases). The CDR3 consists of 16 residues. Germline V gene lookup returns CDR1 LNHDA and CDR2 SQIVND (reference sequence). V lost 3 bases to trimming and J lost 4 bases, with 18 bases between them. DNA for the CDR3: TGTGCCAGTAGTATCCAACTTTTCAGGGTTTCCACTGAAGCTTTCTTT. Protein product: CASSIQLFRVSTEAFF.

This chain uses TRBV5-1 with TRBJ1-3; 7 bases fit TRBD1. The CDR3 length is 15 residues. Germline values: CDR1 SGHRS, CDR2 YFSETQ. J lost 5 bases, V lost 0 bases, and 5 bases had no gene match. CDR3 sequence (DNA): TGCGCCAGCAGCTTGGTGGCAGGGGGAAGAAACACCATATATTTT. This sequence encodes CASSLVAGGRNTIYF.